The 20 T cell receptor beta chains presented below share a single source sample, sequenced in a study of read filtering for tumor transcriptome and immune sequencing. The library was built from 400 ng RNA with molecular barcoded adaptors for alpha/delta and beta/gamma chains. TCRdb called the reads again in MiXCR, with one record for every CDR3 protein. Here the sample spans 25,000 or so distinct CDR3 sequences, about 20% being singletons. Sequencing input: a population of CD138-negative cells sorted from bone marrow. The receptors come from a donor over 35 with multiple myeloma.

Remarks on this clonotype: The CDR3 does not close with the conserved phenylalanine or tryptophan, likely indicating a read error. The chain uses TRBV29-1 and TRBJ1-1; D gene uncertain. The CDR3 contains 14 residues. Germline V gene lookup returns CDR1 SQVTM and CDR2 ANQGSEA. DNA of the CDR3: TGCAGCGTTGGGCTGCTGAAAATGAACGCTGAAGCTTTCTAT. Residues: CSVGLLKMNAEAFY.

This clonotype ranks as medium-sized (0.01 to 0.1%). This chain connects TRBV7-3 to TRBJ2-1; D possibly corresponds to TRBD2 (6 bases). Germline lookup yields CDR1 SGHTA and CDR2 FQGTGA. Trimming stripped 5 bases from V and 6 bases from J, with 17 bases between. The CDR3 extends over 15 amino acids. Here the CDR3 reads CASSDSGLRGNEQFF. The CDR3 DNA reads as TGTGCCAGCAGCGATAGCGGATTAAGGGGCAATGAGCAGTTCTTC.

By sample fraction, this clonotype is medium-sized (0.01 to 0.1%). The rearrangement joins TRBV6-1 to TRBJ2-3, with 10 bases matching TRBD2. J gave up 3 bases and V 8 bases, and 5 bases lay outside the gene matches. The germline V gene has CDR1 MNHNS and CDR2 SASEGT. The CDR3 runs 14 residues. CDR3 bases: TGTGCCAGCCAGACTAGCGGGCAGACAGATACGCAGTATTTT. Translating it yields CASQTSGQTDTQYF.

This clonotype came up many times. CDR3 DNA sequence: TGTGCCAGCAGGGCCCATCAGGGCGCGACCTACGAGCAGTACTTC. It translates to CASRAHQGATYEQYF. V gene TRBV6-5 combines with J gene TRBJ2-7; TRBD1 might be the D (5 bases). CDR1 is MNHEY and CDR2 is SVGAGI in the germline V gene. V lost 6 bases to trimming and J lost 2 bases, with 17 bases between them. This CDR3 has 15 amino acids.

Concerning this clonotype: A far more abundant clone sits one base away, making this likely a read error. The V call is TRBV14, the J call TRBJ1-6; 7 bases fit TRBD1. The DNA end is more similar to TRBJ1-1, so the J call may be wrong. The V gene's germline CDR1 is SGHDN and CDR2 FVKESK. The CDR3 runs to 13 residues. The CDR3 spells CASSQQGYTKAFF. The CDR3 DNA reads as TGTGCCAGCAGTCAACAGGGGTACACTAAAGCTTTCTTT.

This clonotype was picked up many times. This chain links TRBV20-1 with TRBJ2-1, with unresolved D. CDR1 and CDR2 (germline): DFQATT, SNEGSKA (reference sequence). The V and J ends lost 6 bases and 12 bases respectively, with 24 bases between them. CDR3 length equals 14 residues. The CDR3 region has the DNA TGCAGTGCCACCCCCAGCGACCCTCTCTCGGGGCAGTTCTTC. It codes for CSATPSDPLSGQFF.

This clonotype occurred many times. The chain uses TRBV7-3 and TRBJ2-1; tentative D call: TRBD2 (5 bases). V lost 5 bases to trimming and J lost 0 bases, with 17 bases between them. Germline-derived CDR1 and CDR2 are SGHTA and FQGTGA. This CDR3 has 17 residues. The CDR3 DNA sequence: TGTGCCAGCAGCCCAGGCCGAGGAGCGGACTCCTACAATGAGCAGTTCTTC. Translating gives CASSPGRGADSYNEQFF. Based on the CDR3 plus reference TRBV7-3 and TRBJ2-1, the full variable domain is GAGVSQTPSNKVTEKGKYVELRCDPISGHTALYWYRQSLGQGPEFLIYFQGTGAADDSGLPNDRFFAVRPEGSVSTLKIQRTERGDSAVYLCASSPGRGADSYNEQFFGPGTRLTVL.

To note about this clonotype: The conserved final phenylalanine or tryptophan is absent from the CDR3, which likely points to a read error. V is TRBV25-1 and J is TRBJ1-4, with D uncertain. Deletions cut 5 bases from V and 5 bases from J, with 15 bases between. The CDR3 is made up of 15 amino acids. Germline-derived CDR1 and CDR2 are MGHDK and SYGVNS. For the CDR3, the DNA is TGTGCCAGCAGTTCCTATGGCGTGGAGAATGAAAAACTGTTTTCT. Protein sequence: CASSSYGVENEKLFS.

The chain couples TRBV7-8 to TRBJ2-7; possibly TRBD2 for D (8 bases). V dropped 11 bases and J dropped 3 bases, with 23 bases sitting between them. This CDR3 region has 15 residues. Germline lookup yields CDR1 SGHVS and CDR2 FQNEAQ. The CDR3 bases are TGTGCCGGCATCAGGGGGACTAGTGGGATCTACGAGCAGTACTTC. Translation gives CAGIRGTSGIYEQYF. The variable domain in full, completed from reference TRBV7-8 and TRBJ2-7, reads GAGVSQSPRYKVAKRGQDVALRCDPISGHVSLFWYQQALGQGPEFLTYFQNEAQLDKSGLPSDRFFAERPEGSVSTLKIQRTQQEDSAVYLCAGIRGTSGIYEQYFGPGTRLTVT.

Regarding this clonotype: The conserved final phenylalanine or tryptophan is absent from the CDR3, which likely points to a read error. J is TRBJ1-2 and V is TRBV5-1; no clear D. V was trimmed by 4 bases and J by 3 bases, leaving 13 bases between them. Germline CDR1 SGHRS, CDR2 YFSETQ. CDR3 size: 14 residues. This chain's CDR3 is CASSPGAVYYGYTS. Here the CDR3 DNA reads TGCGCCAGCAGCCCTGGAGCTGTCTACTATGGCTACACCTCC.

This chain's CDR3 is CASSDGGSTDTQYF. The CDR3 DNA reads as TGTGCCAGCAGTGATGGCGGAAGCACAGATACGCAGTATTTT. The chain uses TRBV2 and TRBJ2-3, with D uncertain. V was cut by 3 bases and J by 0 bases, with 7 bases left in between. Looked up from germline, CDR1 is SNHLY and CDR2 is FYNNEI. The CDR3 extends over 14 amino acids. Using reference TRBV2 and TRBJ2-3 for the parts outside the CDR3, the full variable domain is EPEVTQTPSHQVTQMGQEVILRCVPISNHLYFYWYRQILGQKVEFLVSFYNNEISEKSEIFDDQFSVERPDGSNFTLKIRSTKLEDSAMYFCASSDGGSTDTQYFGPGTRLTVL.

This clonotype was counted between two and nine times. The chain has TRBV28 and TRBJ2-6; the match to TRBD2 covers 8 bases. This CDR3 contains 17 residues. V dropped 6 bases and J dropped 1; count of bases not matched to a gene: 8. Germline CDR1 MDHEN, CDR2 SYDVKM. The CDR3 is CASSPHSGMSGANVLTF. The DNA of the CDR3 is TGTGCCAGCAGCCCTCATAGCGGGATGTCTGGGGCCAACGTCCTGACTTTC.

This clonotype has at least ten counts. The chain is built from TRBV20-1 and TRBJ1-6; TRBD1 aligns across 8 bases. The germline gives CDR1 DFQATT, CDR2 SNEGSKA (reference sequence). J gave up 7 bases and V 0 bases, and 11 bases lay outside the gene matches. The CDR3 runs 17 residues. Here the CDR3 reads CSARDRTGPVWNSPLHF. As DNA, the CDR3 is TGCAGTGCTAGAGACAGGACAGGGCCAGTTTGGAATTCACCCCTCCACTTT.

For this clonotype: An end of the junction does not agree with germline; a read error may underlie this. The genes are TRBV5-6 and TRBJ2-5, with D unresolved. Germline V CDR1 and CDR2: SGHDT, YYEEEE. The CDR3 loop spans 13 amino acids. The CDR3 loop is CASRLGRRQTQYF. The CDR3 DNA follows: TGTGCCAGCAGGTTGGGTCGACGGCAGACCCAGTACTTC.

For this clonotype: A junction boundary mismatches the germline segment, possibly from a read error. The chain links TRBV29-1 to TRBJ2-1, with no clear D. This CDR3 is built from 16 residues. The germline V gene has CDR1 SQVTM and CDR2 ANQGSEA. CDR3 DNA: TGCGGCGTTGAAGATAAGGTCAAGAGCTCCTACAATGAACAGTTCTTC. It codes for CGVEDKVKSSYNEQFF.

In regard to this clonotype: A far bigger clonotype differs at one base, so this is likely a read error. Lacking the conserved final phenylalanine or tryptophan, this CDR3 likely reflects a read error. The rearrangement uses TRBV11-3 and TRBJ2-1; 7 positions agree with TRBD1. This CDR3 region has 15 residues. The germline gives CDR1 SGHNT, CDR2 YENEEA. The J segment lost 6 bases and the V segment lost 3 bases, leaving 8 bases of the junction unmatched. CDR3 sequence (DNA): TGTGCCAGCAGCTTTAAAGGGGGCCGGGGCAATGAGCAGTTCCTC. This translates into CASSFKGGRGNEQFL.

This clonotype was recorded many times. The genes are TRBV5-1 and TRBJ2-1; tentative D call: TRBD2 (6 bases). Germline CDR1 reads SGHRS; CDR2 reads YFSETQ. The V end was cut by 4 bases, the J end by 3 bases, with 14 bases between. The CDR3 consists of 15 residues. The DNA of the CDR3 is TGCGCCAGCAGCGTCGACCCCGGGGGCTACAATGAGCAGTTCTTC. Amino acid sequence: CASSVDPGGYNEQFF.

This clonotype has at least ten counts. This chain joins TRBV12-2 and TRBJ2-7; TRBD1, as called in the table, went unchecked against the DNA. TRBV12-2 is a pseudogene segment. This CDR3 has 15 residues. Written as DNA, the CDR3 is TGTGCAAGTCGCCCGAGGGGGGCGAGCTCCTACGAGCAGTACTTC. This codes for CASRPRGASSYEQYF.

V gene TRBV19 combines with J gene TRBJ1-1, with D possibly matching TRBD1 (6 bases). The germline V gene encodes CDR1 LNHDA and CDR2 SQIVND (reference sequence). CDR3 length: 15 amino acids. Deletions cut 6 bases from V and 0 bases from J, with 14 bases between. CDR3: CASSKSGQVNTEAFF. The CDR3 DNA reads TGTGCCAGTAGCAAATCGGGACAAGTGAACACTGAAGCTTTCTTT.

At least ten counts were recorded for this clonotype. The chain is built from TRBV3-1 and TRBJ2-3; 12 bases are a match to TRBD2. Unmatched junction bases numbered 7, after V lost 1 base and J lost 2 bases. The germline V gene encodes CDR1 LGHDT and CDR2 YNNKEL (reference sequence). The CDR3 extends over 18 amino acids. DNA of the CDR3: TGTGCCAGCAGCCAAGTGGCGCTAGCGGGAGGGCCCACAGATACGCAGTATTTT. Its translation is CASSQVALAGGPTDTQYF.